These 13 T cell receptor beta chains were sequenced from one sample in a study of blood T cells in healthy people across ages. Through a sample-barcoded 5' primer and a J-beta primer mix, a second PCR was run for roughly 7 to 11 cycles. TCRdb called the 5' RACE reads again in MiXCR, with one record for every CDR3 protein. The repertoire holds around 1.7 million distinct CDR3 sequences, with 28% as singletons. The source material was blood. The receptors derive from a woman under 40 in good health.

This clonotype has more than one count but fewer than ten. The chain joins TRBV5-5 to TRBJ2-5; D possibly corresponds to TRBD1 (5 bases). Trimming shortened V by 1 base and J by 5 bases, and 21 bases separated the two germline ends. The germline V gene has CDR1 SGHKS and CDR2 YYEKEE (reference sequence). This CDR3 comprises 17 residues. CDR3 in amino acids: CASSLHDSSRVWETQYF. The CDR3 DNA reads as TGTGCCAGCAGCTTGCACGACAGCTCCCGGGTTTGGGAGACCCAGTACTTC.

The rearrangement uses TRBV7-9 and TRBJ1-5, with D possibly being TRBD1 (5 bases). Germline-derived CDR1 and CDR2 are SEHNR and FQNEAQ (reference sequence). CDR3 length: 15 residues. Deletions cut 4 bases from V and 4 bases from J, with 14 bases between. The CDR3 loop is CASSYRDPQNQPQHF. CDR3 DNA: TGTGCCAGCAGCTACCGGGACCCCCAGAATCAGCCCCAGCATTTT.

The CDR3 sequence is CSARSGVGEAFF. The CDR3 DNA reads TGCAGTGCTAGATCAGGGGTTGGAGAAGCTTTCTTT. This rearrangement joins TRBV20-1 to TRBJ1-1; tentative D call: TRBD1 (6 bases). Deletions cut 2 bases from V and 8 bases from J, with 12 bases between. The CDR3 loop spans 12 amino acids. Germline-derived CDR1 and CDR2 are DFQATT and SNEGSKA (reference sequence).

This clonotype has a handful of counts. The chain combines TRBV20-1 with TRBJ2-1; 7 bases line up with TRBD1. The germline V gene encodes CDR1 DFQATT and CDR2 SNEGSKA (reference sequence). The CDR3 covers 15 residues. The junction had 12 bases not matched to a gene; V was cut back by 6 bases and J by 4 bases. CDR3 DNA: TGCAGTGCCGAGTACAGGGGTTCATCTTACAATGAGCAGTTCTTC. It is translated as CSAEYRGSSYNEQFF.

The chain recombines TRBV20-1 with TRBJ1-4, with 9 bases identical to TRBD1. The trim removed 2 bases at V and 8 bases at J, leaving 3 bases unmatched. The CDR3 is 13 amino acids. From germline, CDR1 is DFQATT and CDR2 SNEGSKA (reference sequence). The CDR3 nucleotides are TGCAGTGCTAGAACAGGGGGCAGGGAAAAACTGTTTTTT. Its translation: CSARTGGREKLFF.

For this clonotype: This sequence may be a read error, since a much larger clone differs from it by one base. This chain uses TRBV5-1 with TRBJ2-5; 9 positions match TRBD1. Losses at the gene ends were 4 bases for V and 11 bases for J; bases not matched to a gene: 9. This CDR3 spans 13 amino acids. Germline V gene data show CDR1 as SGHRS and CDR2 as YFSETQ. The CDR3 is CASSAGDREMQYF. CDR3 in DNA: TGCGCCAGCAGCGCAGGGGACAGGGAGATGCAGTACTTC. Full variable domain (rest looked up from reference TRBV5-1 and TRBJ2-5): KAGVTQTPRYLIKTRGQQVTLSCSPISGHRSVSWYQQTPGQGLQFLFEYFSETQRNKGNFPGRFSGRQFSNSRSEMNVSTLELGDSALYLCASSAGDREMQYFGPGTRLLVL.

The chain joins TRBV20-1 to TRBJ2-3; 10 nucleotides match TRBD2. Germline V CDR1 and CDR2: DFQATT, SNEGSKA (reference sequence). This CDR3 spans 14 amino acids. Trimming took 3 bases from V and 4 from J; bases not matched to a gene: 4. The CDR3: CSASTSGVADTQYF. The CDR3 DNA is TGCAGTGCTAGCACTAGCGGGGTTGCAGATACGCAGTATTTT.

This clonotype was seen at least ten times. The chain is built from TRBV12-3 or TRBV12-4 and TRBJ2-5; a weak D match, TRBD1 (5 bases). CDR3 length: 15 amino acids. The V gene lost 5 bases and the J gene lost 0 bases, with 13 bases spanning the gap. CDR3: CASSPRQPYQETQYF. CDR3 bases: TGTGCCAGCAGTCCTCGACAGCCGTACCAAGAGACCCAGTACTTC.

This clonotype was counted a few times. This chain joins TRBV7-3 and TRBJ2-5, with D possibly being TRBD1 (6 bases). There are 17 residues in the CDR3. Germline CDR1 is SGHTA and CDR2 is FQGTGA. Trimming pared 2 bases from V and 2 bases from J, leaving 18 bases between. The CDR3 is CASSLSSRWGLQETQYF. DNA for the CDR3: TGTGCCAGCAGCTTATCTTCGAGGTGGGGGCTACAAGAGACCCAGTACTTC. The variable domain in full, completed from reference TRBV7-3 and TRBJ2-5, reads GAGVSQTPSNKVTEKGKYVELRCDPISGHTALYWYRQSLGQGPEFLIYFQGTGAADDSGLPNDRFFAVRPEGSVSTLKIQRTERGDSAVYLCASSLSSRWGLQETQYFGPGTRLLVL.

This clonotype was seen a few times. V and J are TRBV20-1 and TRBJ2-3; TRBD2 matches 9 bases. Germline CDR1 DFQATT, CDR2 SNEGSKA (reference sequence). The CDR3 is 15 residues long. V lost 5 bases to trimming and J lost 5 bases; unmatched junction nucleotides: 11. The CDR3 nucleotides are TGCAGTGCTCAAATGGTTGGACTAGCGATAGATACGCAGTATTTT. This gives the protein CSAQMVGLAIDTQYF.

The chain employs TRBV6-2 or TRBV6-3 and TRBJ2-7; maybe TRBD1 (5 bases). This CDR3 is 13 amino acids long. Germline V gene data show CDR1 as MNHEY and CDR2 as SVGEGT. V was trimmed by 11 bases and J by 0 bases, leaving 14 bases between them. The CDR3 region is CAARTTGSYEQYF. As DNA, the CDR3 is TGTGCCGCACGGACAACGGGCTCCTACGAGCAGTACTTC.

This clonotype was found many times. The chain is built from TRBV20-1 and TRBJ2-7, with 7 bases identical to TRBD2. Trimming took 3 bases from V and 3 from J; bases not matched to a gene: 8. The CDR3 is 14 residues long. Per the germline V gene, CDR1 is DFQATT and CDR2 is SNEGSKA (reference sequence). The CDR3 DNA is TGCAGTGCTAGCAGGCCTAGCGGTGGCTACGAGCAGTACTTC. Its protein product is CSASRPSGGYEQYF.

This rearrangement joins TRBV6-6 to TRBJ1-5; D gene ambiguous. With 5 bases removed from V and 7 bases from J, the gap between germline ends came to 15 bases. Germline V CDR1 and CDR2: MNHNY, SVGAGI (reference sequence). This CDR3 has 14 residues. For the CDR3, the DNA is TGTGCCAGCAGTCCACTGAGGTCGGACCAGCCCCAGCATTTT. Its protein is CASSPLRSDQPQHF.